Listed here are 24 T cell receptor beta chains from one sample, sequenced in a study of T cells in Graves' hyperthyroidism and ophthalmopathy. The source material, RNA transcripts, was used to amplify TCR beta CDR3 regions. First-round RT-PCR of the TCR CDR3 relied on the HTBI primer set. A single record per CDR3 protein comes from TCRdb applying MiXCR to the multiplex PCR reads. Of 480,000 or so distinct CDR3 sequences detected, 35% to 50% appear once; the ten largest clones hold 44%. Sequenced: peripheral blood or thyroid tissue (not recorded which). These receptors originate from an adult woman with Graves' disease, either hyperthyroidism or ophthalmopathy (not recorded which).

This clonotype was seen a single time. This sequence joins TRBV11-2 and TRBJ1-3, with D tentatively TRBD1 (6 bases). Germline values: CDR1 SGHAT, CDR2 FQNNGV. Between the trimmed V and J ends, which lost 5 bases and 2 bases, there was a span of 13 bases. CDR3 length equals 15 residues. The CDR3 DNA sequence: TGTGCCAGCAGCCGCCCGGGGGCAGCTGGAAACACCATATATTTT. Protein sequence: CASSRPGAAGNTIYF.

This clonotype was recorded many times. V gene TRBV11-3 combines with J gene TRBJ1-1, with 8 bases fitting TRBD1. Germline lookup yields CDR1 SGHNT and CDR2 YENEEA. The V gene end was trimmed by 5 bases and the J gene end by 5 bases; junction bases not matched to a gene: 4. There are 13 residues in the CDR3. CDR3 amino acids: CASSPRTGTEAFF. Here the CDR3 DNA reads TGTGCCAGCAGCCCCCGGACAGGGACTGAAGCTTTCTTT.

This sequence joins TRBV29-1 and TRBJ2-7; D gene ambiguous. The CDR3 has 11 residues. Looked up from germline, CDR1 is SQVTM and CDR2 is ANQGSEA. V was cut by 3 bases and J by 3 bases, with 6 bases left in between. CDR3 sequence: CSVERDYEQYF. DNA of the CDR3: TGCAGCGTTGAGCGAGACTACGAGCAGTACTTC.

Regarding this clonotype: A read error may account for a junction end that differs from germline. This chain uses TRBV4-1 with TRBJ2-6, with D possibly matching TRBD1 (5 bases). This CDR3 is built from 16 residues. Per the germline V gene, CDR1 is MGHRA and CDR2 is YSYEKL. Here the CDR3 DNA reads TGCGCCGGCAGCCAAGATGCAGGGTCTGGCGCCAACGTCCTGACTTTC. Translating gives CAGSQDAGSGANVLTF.

This chain uses TRBV20-1 with TRBJ2-5; D call uncertain. V shed 6 bases and J shed 1 base, with 12 bases lying between them. Germline values: CDR1 DFQATT, CDR2 SNEGSKA (reference sequence). The CDR3 runs 13 residues. The CDR3 sequence is CSAHTATQETQYF. The CDR3 DNA is TGCAGTGCCCATACAGCGACCCAAGAGACCCAGTACTTC.

This clonotype was observed many times. The genes are TRBV2 and TRBJ2-7; TRBD2 matches 9 bases. The trim removed 0 bases at V and 7 bases at J, leaving 10 bases unmatched. Per germline, CDR1 SNHLY and CDR2 FYNNEI. The CDR3 runs 16 residues. The CDR3 here is CASSEANSGRTREQYF. CDR3 DNA sequence: TGTGCCAGCAGTGAAGCAAACAGCGGGAGGACGCGGGAGCAGTACTTC.

The chain joins TRBV7-2 to TRBJ1-6; 9 positions match TRBD1. CDR1 SGHTA and CDR2 FQGNSA come from the germline V gene. CDR3 length: 16 residues. V trimming: 5 bases; J trimming: 8 bases; junction bases outside the gene matches: 10. The CDR3 bases are TGTGCCAGCAGCCACCTCGGACAGGGGAGTCATTCACCCCTCCACTTT. It yields the protein CASSHLGQGSHSPLHF.

Many counts were recorded for this clonotype. The chain uses TRBV2 and TRBJ2-2, with D perhaps TRBD2 (5 bases). Germline V lookup: CDR1 SNHLY, CDR2 FYNNEI. The CDR3 sequence is 15 residues long. Trimming took 0 bases from V and 6 from J, leaving 11 bases between them. The CDR3 here is CASSEALRGSGELFF. As DNA, the CDR3 is TGTGCCAGCAGTGAAGCGCTTCGAGGGTCCGGGGAGCTGTTTTTT.

This clonotype showed up just once. The CDR3 nucleotides read TGTGCCACCAGTGATTCCCGGGGGGGGTCCTACAATGAGCAGTACTTC. This codes for CATSDSRGGSYNEQYF. The chain carries TRBV24-1 and TRBJ2-1; 8 bases match TRBD2. Matching the DNA end better, TRBJ2-7 makes the J call doubtful. Germline loops: CDR1 KGHDR, CDR2 SFDVKD. The CDR3 contains 16 residues.

The chain carries TRBV5-1 and TRBJ1-1, with D uncertain. The CDR3 covers 15 residues. The ends were cut back, 0 bases at V and 11 bases at J, with 20 bases in the middle. The V gene's germline CDR1 is SGHRS and CDR2 YFSETQ. CDR3: CASSLAVGKGGDAFF. CDR3 nucleotide sequence: TGCGCCAGCAGCTTGGCCGTTGGGAAGGGCGGTGACGCTTTCTTT.

This clonotype was counted between two and nine times. The CDR3 is CSVARGRTDTQYF. The CDR3 DNA reads as TGCAGCGTTGCACGGGGGCGGACAGATACGCAGTATTTT. The chain joins TRBV29-1 to TRBJ2-3; D tentatively fits TRBD1 or TRBD2 (6 bases each). The CDR3 covers 13 residues. Germline V gene data show CDR1 as SQVTM and CDR2 as ANQGSEA. The ends were cut back, 4 bases at V and 3 bases at J, with 11 bases in the middle.

To note about this clonotype: This may arise from a read error, as a much more abundant clone is one base away. The conserved closing phenylalanine or tryptophan is absent in this CDR3, likely reflecting a read error. The rearrangement links TRBV6-2 or TRBV6-3 to TRBJ1-6, with D uncertain. The CDR3 runs to 13 residues. The germline V gene has CDR1 MNHEY and CDR2 SVGEGT. V lost 5 bases, J lost 2 bases, and 4 bases lay in between. CDR3 bases: TGTGCCAGCAGTGACCCCTATAATTCACCCCTCCACCTT. Protein sequence: CASSDPYNSPLHL.

This chain links TRBV30 with TRBJ1-6, with D maybe TRBD1 (5 bases). With 1 base removed from V and 7 bases from J, the gap between germline ends came to 11 bases. The CDR3 length is 14 residues. From germline, CDR1 is GTSNPN and CDR2 SVGIG (reference sequence). The CDR3 protein is CAWSDVGGNSPLHF. For the CDR3, the DNA is TGTGCCTGGAGTGATGTGGGGGGGAATTCACCCCTCCACTTT.

The V call is TRBV6-2 or TRBV6-3, the J call TRBJ2-1; 9 nucleotides match TRBD1. The CDR3 covers 13 residues. J was trimmed by 6 bases and V by 6 bases; bases with no gene match: 3. Germline-derived CDR1 and CDR2 are MNHEY and SVGEGT. Here the CDR3 reads CASRKDRGNEQFF. CDR3 nucleotides: TGTGCCAGCAGAAAGGACAGGGGCAATGAGCAGTTCTTC.

This clonotype was detected ten times or more. The genes are TRBV29-1 and TRBJ2-2; D is possibly TRBD1 or TRBD2 (5 bases each). CDR1 and CDR2 from the germline V gene are SQVTM and ANQGSEA. The CDR3 sequence is 15 residues long. Trimming pared 2 bases from V and 2 bases from J, leaving 12 bases between. The CDR3 bases are TGCAGCGTTGAAAGCAGAGGGGTCAACACCGGGGAGCTGTTTTTT. Its translation: CSVESRGVNTGELFF.

Many counts were recorded for this clonotype. This chain links TRBV20-1 with TRBJ2-6; D unresolved. Germline CDR1 and CDR2: DFQATT and SNEGSKA (reference sequence). CDR3 length: 13 residues. V lost 6 bases and J 3 bases, leaving 9 bases between the germline ends. DNA of the CDR3: TGCAGTGCCCTCGAGGTTGGGGCCAACGTCCTGACTTTC. Protein product: CSALEVGANVLTF.

The chain uses TRBV11-2 and TRBJ2-7; D is ambiguous. The V gene lost 5 bases and the J gene lost 0 bases, with 11 bases spanning the gap. The CDR3 length is 14 residues. Germline V gene lookup returns CDR1 SGHAT and CDR2 FQNNGV. The CDR3 bases are TGTGCCAGCAGCATCAGTCTGAGCTCCTACGAGCAGTACTTC. It yields the protein CASSISLSSYEQYF.

The chain employs TRBV10-3 and TRBJ2-5; TRBD2 matches at 7 bases. After removal of 0 bases from V and 0 bases from J, the junction contained 13 bases not matched to a gene. The CDR3 sequence is 19 residues long. Germline V gene sequence: CDR1 ENHRY, CDR2 SYGVKD. CDR3 coding DNA: TGTGCCATCAGTGAGTCATCGGTCTCCCTAGCGGAGAACCAAGAGACCCAGTACTTC. This sequence encodes CAISESSVSLAENQETQYF.

Note on this clonotype: The germline gene is not matched at one end of the junction; a read error may be the cause. V gene TRBV10-1 combines with J gene TRBJ2-5, with D tentatively TRBD2 (5 bases). The CDR3 has 12 residues. Germline-derived CDR1 and CDR2 are WNHNN and SYGVQD (reference sequence). CDR3 nucleotide sequence: TGTGCCAGCTCACAGCCCCGGGGGACCCAGTACTTC. As protein: CASSQPRGTQYF.

This clonotype was found many times. V is TRBV10-3 and J is TRBJ2-5; 7 bases are shared with TRBD1. This CDR3 has 13 amino acids. The V gene's germline CDR1 is ENHRY and CDR2 SYGVKD. V was pared by 6 bases and J by 2 bases, with 3 bases of the junction left unmatched. The CDR3 DNA reads TGTGCCATCAGCGGACAGGATCAAGAGACCCAGTACTTC. Residues: CAISGQDQETQYF.

V is TRBV28 and J is TRBJ2-7; no clear D gene. There are 12 residues in the CDR3. Germline V gives CDR1 MDHEN, CDR2 SYDVKM. The V end lost 6 bases, the J end lost 9 bases, and 15 bases lay between the germline ends. Here the CDR3 DNA reads TGTGCCAGCAGCTCTGGCCGCAGCTCGCAGTACTTC. It specifies CASSSGRSSQYF. Full variable domain (missing parts from reference TRBV28 and TRBJ2-7): DVKVTQSSRYLVKRTGEKVFLECVQDMDHENMFWYRQDPGLGLRLIYFSYDVKMKEKGDIPEGYSVSREKKERFSLILESASTNQTSMYLCASSSGRSSQYFGPGTRLTVT.

This clonotype appeared many times. The V call is TRBV2, the J call TRBJ1-2, with D unclear. V gave up 7 bases and J gave up 2 bases, with 11 bases separating them. Germline CDR1 reads SNHLY; CDR2 reads FYNNEI. The CDR3 is 13 residues long. As DNA, the CDR3 is TGTGCCAGCAAGATAGGACCGAACTATGGCTACACCTTC. As protein: CASKIGPNYGYTF. Together with reference TRBV2 and TRBJ1-2, the CDR3 gives the full variable domain: EPEVTQTPSHQVTQMGQEVILRCVPISNHLYFYWYRQILGQKVEFLVSFYNNEISEKSEIFDDQFSVERPDGSNFTLKIRSTKLEDSAMYFCASKIGPNYGYTFGSGTRLTVV.

This clonotype was detected a few times. The chain recombines TRBV15 with TRBJ1-5, with D unresolved. The CDR3 totals 14 residues. The V and J ends lost 0 bases and 0 bases respectively, with 3 bases between them. In germline, CDR1 is LNHNV, CDR2 YYDKDF (reference sequence). The CDR3 protein is CATSRERSNQPQHF. DNA of the CDR3: TGTGCCACCAGCAGAGAGCGTAGCAATCAGCCCCAGCATTTT.

This clonotype was counted a few times. V and J are TRBV10-3 and TRBJ1-5, with D unclear. V lost 11 bases and J lost 7, with 18 bases in between. CDR1 and CDR2 from the germline V gene are ENHRY and SYGVKD. This CDR3 spans 13 amino acids. The CDR3 region has the DNA TGTGCCTCAAAGGACCCATTGGGCCAGCCCCAGCATTTT. Its translation is CASKDPLGQPQHF.